Listed here are 11 T cell receptor beta chains from one sample, sequenced in a study of Ad26.COV2.S vaccination and SARS-CoV-2 variants. Sequenced by immunoSEQ multiplex PCR; TCRdb stores in-frame clones only, minus some. The sample contains about 400,000 clones, roughly 90% of which appear only once. Treatment in this sample: 15 to 20 received Ad26.COV2.S at low or high dose, single or two shots; 5 received placebo; per-sample allocation not given. Sampling happened 63 days after the first vaccine or placebo injection. Sequencing was performed on peripheral blood, taken in a trial of Ad26.COV2.S vaccine versus placebo. These TCRs come from a person aged 18-65 years who received the Ad26.COV2.S COVID-19 vaccine or a placebo.

V and J are TRBV29-1 and TRBJ1-5; TRBD1 agrees at 7 bases. The germline gives CDR1 SQVTM, CDR2 ANQGSEA. The CDR3 contains 12 residues. Trimming at V came to 0 bases and at J to 15 bases, leaving 8 bases not matched to a gene. The CDR3 DNA follows: TGCAGCGTTGAAGATCAGGGGGGGGTAGCGCATTTT. The encoded protein is CSVEDQGGVAHF.

This sequence joins TRBV6-5 and TRBJ2-2; no definite D call. The V end was cut by 9 bases, the J end by 1 base, with 6 bases between. Germline CDR1 is MNHEY and CDR2 is SVGAGI. The CDR3 spans 12 residues. The CDR3 region is CARRENTGELFF. The CDR3 DNA reads as TGTGCCAGGAGAGAGAACACCGGGGAGCTGTTTTTT.

The rearrangement joins TRBV21-1 to TRBJ2-1; the table's D call of TRBD1 was not tested on the DNA. TRBV21-1 is termed a pseudogene. The length of the CDR3 is 16 residues. CDR3 sequence reads: CASTSKVQGPYNEQFF. The CDR3 DNA is TGTGCCAGCACCTCTAAGGTACAGGGTCCGTACAATGAGCAGTTCTTC.

The chain uses TRBV10-3 and TRBJ2-7, with D perhaps matching TRBD1 or TRBD2 (5 bases each). CDR3 length: 15 residues. Trimming removed 7 bases from V and 5 bases from J, with 21 bases in between. Germline V lookup: CDR1 ENHRY, CDR2 SYGVKD. CDR3 residues: CAITGREGARDEQYF. CDR3 DNA: TGTGCCATCACCGGCCGTGAAGGGGCGCGGGACGAGCAGTACTTC.

V usage is TRBV27 and J usage is TRBJ2-5; D tentatively fits TRBD1 or TRBD2 (5 bases each). V was cut by 6 bases and J by 1 base, with 12 bases left in between. The CDR3 contains 14 residues. CDR1 and CDR2 from the germline V gene are MNHEY and SMNVEV (reference sequence). CDR3 DNA: TGTGCCAGCAGCCGCACGGGACCCCAAGAGACCCAGTACTTC. Protein product: CASSRTGPQETQYF.

The chain carries TRBV11-3 and TRBJ2-1; 13 bases map to TRBD2. The CDR3 totals 16 residues. The germline CDR1 and CDR2 sequences are SGHNT and YENEEA. The J segment lost 9 bases and the V segment lost 5 bases, leaving 10 bases of the junction unmatched. The CDR3 DNA reads as TGTGCCAGCAGCCATTCCGGACTAGCGGGAGTTGGTGAGCAGTTCTTC. Protein sequence: CASSHSGLAGVGEQFF.

The chain employs TRBV7-2 and TRBJ2-7; 8 nucleotides agree with TRBD2. The germline gives CDR1 SGHTA, CDR2 FQGNSA. The CDR3 is 14 residues long. Germline trimming cut 4 bases from V and 2 bases from J; bases unmatched to any gene: 4. CDR3 amino acids: CASSSGTRTYEQYF. CDR3 bases: TGTGCCAGCAGCTCCGGGACTAGAACCTACGAGCAGTACTTC. The full variable domain, its missing parts supplied by reference TRBV7-2 and TRBJ2-7, is GAGVSQSPSNKVTEKGKDVELRCDPISGHTALYWYRQSLGQGLEFLIYFQGNSAPDKSGLPSDRFSAERTGGSVSTLTIQRTQQEDSAVYLCASSSGTRTYEQYFGPGTRLTVT.

This rearrangement joins TRBV7-6 to TRBJ1-1; no clear D gene. V was shortened by 1 base and J by 0 bases, with 12 bases between the two germline ends. CDR3 length equals 16 residues. Per germline, CDR1 SGHVS and CDR2 FNYEAQ. The CDR3 reads CASSLEAGNMNTEAFF. The CDR3 DNA sequence: TGTGCCAGCAGCTTAGAGGCAGGTAACATGAACACTGAAGCTTTCTTT.

This chain joins TRBV19 and TRBJ1-6; unclear D gene. This CDR3 contains 15 residues. V was shortened by 1 base and J by 10 bases, with 14 bases between the two germline ends. CDR1 and CDR2 (germline): LNHDA, SQIVND (reference sequence). CDR3 sequence: CASSIALYLESPLHF. The CDR3 coding sequence is TGTGCCAGTAGTATAGCCCTCTACCTCGAGTCACCCCTCCACTTT.

The chain carries TRBV4-2 and TRBJ1-3; D gene ambiguous. Per the germline V gene, CDR1 is LGHNA and CDR2 is YNFKEQ. CDR3 length: 15 residues. Trimming cost V 5 bases and J 1 base, with 12 bases left between them. CDR3 loop: CASSGPGVSGNTIYF. CDR3 DNA: TGTGCCAGCAGCGGACCCGGGGTATCTGGAAACACCATATATTTT.

This chain links TRBV13 with TRBJ1-6; a weak D match, TRBD1 (5 bases). CDR3 length equals 15 residues. V lost 2 bases to trimming and J lost 4 bases, with 9 bases between them. Per germline, CDR1 PRHDT and CDR2 FYEKMQ (reference sequence). The CDR3 nucleotides read TGTGCCAGCAGCTTATTGGGGGGTTATAATTCACCCCTCCACTTT. Translated, it gives CASSLLGGYNSPLHF.